Listed here are 14 T cell receptor beta chains from one sample, sequenced in a study of blood T cell repertoires in COVID-19. Measured with immunoSEQ multiplex PCR; TCRdb has only the in-frame clones, and not every one. The sample gives over 150,000 clones, around four fifths of which show up once; 7.5% to 10% is in the top ten. The sample consisted of peripheral blood. The receptors derive from a woman of 80 years or more with COVID-19, enrolled during active disease.

The gene calls are TRBV5-1 and TRBJ2-1; 11 bases map to TRBD2. The CDR3 is made up of 16 amino acids. Germline V gives CDR1 SGHRS, CDR2 YFSETQ. The V gene end was trimmed by 3 bases and the J gene end by 4 bases; junction bases not matched to a gene: 6. The CDR3 DNA follows: TGCGCCAGCAGCTCCACTAGCGGGGGATCTTACAATGAGCAGTTCTTC. It yields the protein CASSSTSGGSYNEQFF. The full variable domain, in which reference TRBV5-1 and TRBJ2-1 provide the parts outside the CDR3, is KAGVTQTPRYLIKTRGQQVTLSCSPISGHRSVSWYQQTPGQGLQFLFEYFSETQRNKGNFPGRFSGRQFSNSRSEMNVSTLELGDSALYLCASSSTSGGSYNEQFFGPGTRLTVL.

The chain uses TRBV2 and TRBJ1-2; TRBD1 aligns across 9 bases. Germline V gene lookup returns CDR1 SNHLY and CDR2 FYNNEI. The CDR3 extends over 13 amino acids. V shed 6 bases, J shed 7 bases, and the junction held 6 bases outside the gene matches. The CDR3 loop is CASSGTGSSGYTF. The CDR3 DNA reads as TGTGCCAGCAGCGGGACAGGGTCTAGTGGCTACACCTTC.

This clone was picked up one time. Distinct nucleotide sequences in the sample also encode this CDR3. The chain uses TRBV5-1 and TRBJ1-5; D is unclear. CDR1 is SGHRS and CDR2 is YFSETQ in the germline V gene. The V and J ends lost 0 bases and 2 bases respectively, with 3 bases between them. The CDR3 spans 13 residues. CDR3 in DNA: TGCGCCAGCAGCTTGGCAGGCAATCAGCCCCAGCATTTT. It translates to CASSLAGNQPQHF.

The chain is built from TRBV3-1 (or the pseudogene TRBV3-2) and TRBJ1-5; 11 bases align to TRBD1. This CDR3 comprises 15 residues. V gave up 4 bases and J gave up 7 bases; unmatched junction bases: 6. Germline lookup yields CDR1 LGHDT and CDR2 YNNKEL (reference sequence). The CDR3 region is CASSRGQGAGQPQHF. CDR3 DNA: TGTGCCAGCAGCCGAGGACAGGGGGCCGGCCAGCCCCAGCATTTT.

The chain has TRBV28 and TRBJ2-5; 11 bases match TRBD1. The CDR3 length is 14 residues. V trimming: 5 bases; J trimming: 5 bases; junction bases outside the gene matches: 4. Germline V gene sequence: CDR1 MDHEN, CDR2 SYDVKM. CDR3 sequence (DNA): TGTGCCAGCAGTCGGGGACAGGGGGTGGAGACCCAGTACTTC. It translates to CASSRGQGVETQYF. The whole variable domain, remainder taken from reference TRBV28 and TRBJ2-5, is DVKVTQSSRYLVKRTGEKVFLECVQDMDHENMFWYRQDPGLGLRLIYFSYDVKMKEKGDIPEGYSVSREKKERFSLILESASTNQTSMYLCASSRGQGVETQYFGPGTRLLVL.

The genes are TRBV28 and TRBJ1-5; D is uncertain. Trimming pared 3 bases from V and 5 bases from J, leaving 17 bases between. The CDR3 runs 16 residues. Germline CDR1 reads MDHEN; CDR2 reads SYDVKM. CDR3 coding DNA: TGTGCCAGCAGTTTCCGATCGACGGCGGGCCATCAGCCCCAGCATTTT. Translated, it gives CASSFRSTAGHQPQHF. Filled out from reference TRBV28 and TRBJ1-5, the complete variable domain reads DVKVTQSSRYLVKRTGEKVFLECVQDMDHENMFWYRQDPGLGLRLIYFSYDVKMKEKGDIPEGYSVSREKKERFSLILESASTNQTSMYLCASSFRSTAGHQPQHFGDGTRLSIL.

The J gene is TRBJ1-1, the V gene TRBV29-1; 8 positions match TRBD1. This CDR3 has 13 amino acids. J was trimmed by 5 bases and V by 5 bases; bases with no gene match: 7. CDR1 is SQVTM, CDR2 ANQGSEA, per germline. CDR3 residues: CSVIQGGRTEAFF. The CDR3 DNA reads as TGCAGCGTTATACAGGGGGGGAGAACTGAAGCTTTCTTT.

The chain uses TRBV18 and TRBJ2-6; a weak D match, TRBD1 (5 bases). Germline V gives CDR1 KGHSH, CDR2 LQKENI. The CDR3 is 18 residues long. V lost 1 base and J lost 0, with 13 bases in between. This chain's CDR3 is CASSPQAGPHSGANVLTF. The CDR3 DNA follows: TGTGCCAGCTCACCACAGGCAGGGCCCCACTCTGGGGCCAACGTCCTGACTTTC.

This clone was recorded once. V and J are TRBV4-2 and TRBJ2-3; 9 bases agree with TRBD2. This CDR3 has 15 residues. J gave up 5 bases and V 4 bases, and 7 bases lay outside the gene matches. Germline CDR1 LGHNA, CDR2 YNFKEQ. The CDR3 nucleotides are TGTGCCAGCAGCCCTGGACTAGCGCAGGGAGATACGCAGTATTTT. Translating gives CASSPGLAQGDTQYF.

This chain connects TRBV18 to TRBJ2-2, with D uncertain. The length of the CDR3 is 16 residues. Trimming shortened V by 1 base and J by 2 bases, and 11 bases separated the two germline ends. The germline gives CDR1 KGHSH, CDR2 LQKENI. The CDR3 reads CASSPLGTENTGELFF. The CDR3 DNA follows: TGTGCCAGCTCACCACTTGGCACAGAAAACACCGGGGAGCTGTTTTTT.

The rearrangement uses TRBV9 and TRBJ2-5, with TRBD2 identical over 8 bases. The CDR3 has 18 amino acids. CDR1 is SGDLS and CDR2 is YYNGEE in the germline V gene. The V gene end was trimmed by 6 bases and the J gene end by 0 bases; junction bases not matched to a gene: 16. Here the CDR3 reads CASTPASGGTLYQETQYF. The CDR3 nucleotides are TGTGCCAGCACCCCTGCCAGCGGGGGAACGCTGTACCAAGAGACCCAGTACTTC.

This clone has only one observation. The chain uses TRBV18 and TRBJ2-7; 9 nucleotides match TRBD1. The CDR3 totals 15 residues. Germline loops: CDR1 KGHSH, CDR2 LQKENI. The V and J ends lost 0 bases and 6 bases, in that order; junction bases with no gene match: 6. The CDR3 DNA reads as TGTGCCAGCTCACCACCGGGACAGGGAATTTCCGAGCAGTACTTC. Translating gives CASSPPGQGISEQYF.

The V call is TRBV18, the J call TRBJ1-5, with D uncertain. This CDR3 region has 15 residues. V lost 3 bases and J 0 bases, leaving 9 bases between the germline ends. Germline V gives CDR1 KGHSH, CDR2 LQKENI. The CDR3 nucleotides are TGTGCCAGCTCACCTAACAGCTATAGCAATCAGCCCCAGCATTTT. As protein: CASSPNSYSNQPQHF. Looking up the rest from reference TRBV18 and TRBJ1-5 gives the full variable domain: NAGVMQNPRHLVRRRGQEARLRCSPMKGHSHVYWYRQLPEEGLKFMVYLQKENIIDESGMPKERFSAEFPKEGPSILRIQQVVRGDSAAYFCASSPNSYSNQPQHFGDGTRLSIL.

This chain uses TRBV19 with TRBJ2-1; TRBD2 matches at 14 bases. This CDR3 has 17 amino acids. Germline loops: CDR1 LNHDA, CDR2 SQIVND (reference sequence). Unmatched junction bases numbered 12, after V lost 5 bases and J lost 9 bases. As DNA, the CDR3 is TGTGCCAGTAGTTCCGGGACTAGCGGGAGAGGTGGTCCTGAGCAGTTCTTC. Protein: CASSSGTSGRGGPEQFF.